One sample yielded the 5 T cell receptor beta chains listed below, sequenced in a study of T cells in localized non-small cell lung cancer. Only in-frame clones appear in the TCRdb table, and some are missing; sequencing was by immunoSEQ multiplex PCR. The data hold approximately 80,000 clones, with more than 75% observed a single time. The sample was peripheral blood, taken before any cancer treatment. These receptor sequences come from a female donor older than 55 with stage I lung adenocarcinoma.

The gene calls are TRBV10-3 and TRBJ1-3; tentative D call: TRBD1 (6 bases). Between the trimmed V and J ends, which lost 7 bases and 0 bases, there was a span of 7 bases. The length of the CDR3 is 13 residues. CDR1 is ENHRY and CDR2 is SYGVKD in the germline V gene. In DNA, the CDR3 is TGTGCCATCAAGGACAGCTCTGGAAACACCATATATTTT. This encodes CAIKDSSGNTIYF.

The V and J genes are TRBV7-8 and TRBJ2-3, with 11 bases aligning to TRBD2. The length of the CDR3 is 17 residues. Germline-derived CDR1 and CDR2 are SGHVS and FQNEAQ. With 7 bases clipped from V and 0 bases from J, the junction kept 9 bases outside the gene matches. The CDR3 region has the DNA TGTGCCAGCATCTCGGGACTAGCGGTAACTAGCACAGATACGCAGTATTTT. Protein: CASISGLAVTSTDTQYF.

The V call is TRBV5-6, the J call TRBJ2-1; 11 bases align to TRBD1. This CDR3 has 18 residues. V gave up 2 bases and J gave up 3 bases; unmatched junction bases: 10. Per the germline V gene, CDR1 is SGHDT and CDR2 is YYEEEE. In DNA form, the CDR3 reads TGTGCCAGCAGCTTTCTTGGGCTCGGGACAGGGGGCTACAATGAGCAGTTCTTC. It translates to CASSFLGLGTGGYNEQFF. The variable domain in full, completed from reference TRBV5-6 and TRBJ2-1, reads DAGVTQSPTHLIKTRGQQVTLRCSPKSGHDTVSWYQQALGQGPQFIFQYYEEEERQRGNFPDRFSGHQFPNYSSELNVNALLLGDSALYLCASSFLGLGTGGYNEQFFGPGTRLTVL.

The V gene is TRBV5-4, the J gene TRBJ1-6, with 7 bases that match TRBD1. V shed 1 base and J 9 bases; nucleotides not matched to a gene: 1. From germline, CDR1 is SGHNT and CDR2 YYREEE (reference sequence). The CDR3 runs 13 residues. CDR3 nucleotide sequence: TGTGCCAGCAGCTTGCAGGGGGGTTCACCCCTCCACTTT. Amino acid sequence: CASSLQGGSPLHF.

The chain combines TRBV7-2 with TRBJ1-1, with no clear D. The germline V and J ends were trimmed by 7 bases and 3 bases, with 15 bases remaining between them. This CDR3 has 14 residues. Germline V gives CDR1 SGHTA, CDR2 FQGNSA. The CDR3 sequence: CASTLNPGDTEAFF. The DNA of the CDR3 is TGTGCCAGCACCCTTAATCCCGGGGACACTGAAGCTTTCTTT. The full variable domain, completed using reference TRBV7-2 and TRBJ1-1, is GAGVSQSPSNKVTEKGKDVELRCDPISGHTALYWYRQSLGQGLEFLIYFQGNSAPDKSGLPSDRFSAERTGGSVSTLTIQRTQQEDSAVYLCASTLNPGDTEAFFGQGTRLTVV.